This TCR beta chain was sequenced during a study of blood T cell repertoires in COVID-19. One Seattle source followed patients from active infection through their disease course. The V segment lost 3 bases and the J segment 5 bases; nucleotides outside the gene matches: 8. CDR1 LNHDA and CDR2 SQIVND come from the germline V gene (reference sequence). CDR3 length: 15 amino acids. Assay used: immunoSEQ multiplex PCR; TCRdb lists only in-frame clones, some missing. Of some 180,000 clones listed, around 81% are singletons. This chain joins TRBV19 and TRBJ2-5; 8 nucleotides align to TRBD1. This receptor was obtained from a woman between 40 and 50 years old with COVID-19, enrolled during active disease. Input material: peripheral blood. The CDR3 DNA reads TGTGCCAGTAGTATGTATAACAGGGGGAGGGAGACCCAGTACTTC. Translating it yields CASSMYNRGRETQYF.